The rows below give T cell receptor beta chains drawn from one sample of a study of T cells in AML relapse after transplant. TCRdb passed the PCR reads through MiXCR, listing each CDR3 protein once. The sample has about a thousand distinct CDR3 sequences, around 17% seen once. The sample was bone marrow. Every receptor here comes from a human donor in good health. Both conserved end residues are trimmed from each CDR3.

v_gene	CDR3aa
TRBV6-2/TRBV6-3	ASSPWVRGRWDNQPQH
TRBV7-3	ASSWGGQETQY
TRBV6-5	ASSYSGGELF
TRBV5-6	ASSLGRRGNQPQH
TRBV27	ASSVAGGYEQY
TRBV24-1	ATSAADGPGETQY
TRBV7-3	ASSFRLAGGSDTGELF
TRBV6-1	ASSGGGQETQY
TRBV7-2	ASSLLGPGTSGGGTQY
TRBV9	ASSVEQGVGGYT
TRBV7-9	ASSLATGTGTPYEQY
TRBV11-2	ASSLGPGGNYGYT
TRBV27	VSSVAGTAEAF
TRBV12-3/TRBV12-4	ASNPLAGGPPDTQY
TRBV5-1	ASSLGDRPHNEQF
TRBV12-3/TRBV12-4	ASAMDEQY
TRBV20-1	SARDFEGGRETQY
TRBV5-4	ASSLEPDRQDTQY
TRBV6-2/TRBV6-3	ASSPSSSGRDEQF
TRBV27	ASSLLSSGRFGEQF
TRBV18	ASSPDRADGYT
TRBV12-3/TRBV12-4	ASSFSGGAF
TRBV20-1	SAYSTGTPYEQY
TRBV11-2	ASSLDPGGRQF
TRBV29-1	SVDQTGHEAF
TRBV29-1	SVRTQSYEQY
TRBV23-1	ASSQRRTASYEQY